The rows below give T cell receptor beta chains drawn from one sample of a study of early T cells in non-severe SARS-CoV-2 infection. TCRdb passed the 5' RACE reads through MiXCR, listing each CDR3 protein once. The table shows tens of thousands of distinct CDR3 sequences, with around 5.7% occurring only once. This specimen consisted of whole blood, obtained at baseline. The receptors originated from an adult who was a healthcare worker with PCR-confirmed SARS-CoV-2 infection or an uninfected control (not recorded which). CDR3s include the opening cysteine and the closing phenylalanine or tryptophan. D genes are given only for firm matches. Clone size appears in some rows only: once, few, many, or a class for an expanded clone.

J: TRBJ1-5
size: -
D: -
length: 16
V: TRBV27
CDR3: CASSLGGAGGNQPQHF
DNA: TGTGCCAGCAGTTTAGGAGGGGCAGGGGGCAATCAGCCCCAGCATTTT

J: TRBJ2-1
size: many
D: TRBD2
length: 16
V: TRBV19
CDR3: CASSIDLAGFYNEQFF
DNA: TGTGCCAGTAGTATAGATTTAGCGGGATTCTACAATGAGCAGTTCTTC

J: TRBJ1-1
size: many
D: -
length: 11
V: TRBV20-1
CDR3: CSARGNTEAFF
DNA: TGCAGTGCTAGGGGGAACACTGAAGCTTTCTTT

J: TRBJ2-7
size: few
D: -
length: 17
V: TRBV18
CDR3: CASSLVTPGGRSYEQYF
DNA: TGTGCCAGCTCACTGGTGACTCCCGGGGGTCGCTCCTACGAGCAGTACTTC

J: TRBJ2-2
size: many
D: -
length: 11
V: TRBV11-3
CDR3: CASSLAGELFF
DNA: TGTGCCAGCAGCTTAGCGGGGGAGCTGTTTTTT

J: TRBJ2-3
size: many
D: -
length: 16
V: TRBV15
CDR3: CATSTPRDDPTDTQYF
DNA: TGTGCCACCAGCACTCCGCGGGACGACCCGACAGATACGCAGTATTTT

J: TRBJ2-3
size: few
D: TRBD1
length: 15
V: TRBV20-1
CDR3: CSARDRGDWKDTQYF
DNA: TGCAGTGCTAGGGACAGGGGTGATTGGAAAGATACGCAGTATTTT

J: TRBJ1-2
size: many
D: TRBD1
length: 17
V: TRBV7-8
CDR3: CASSLAPDRALLRGYTF
DNA: TGTGCCAGCAGCTTAGCCCCGGACAGGGCCCTCCTTAGAGGCTACACCTTC

J: TRBJ1-5
size: many
D: TRBD1
length: 14
V: TRBV6-2/TRBV6-3
CDR3: CASSSGQGGQPQHF
DNA: TGTGCCAGCAGCTCGGGACAGGGAGGGCAGCCCCAGCATTTT

J: TRBJ1-5
size: many
D: TRBD1
length: 15
V: TRBV28
CDR3: CASSAGQGIHQPQHF
DNA: TGTGCCAGCAGTGCAGGACAGGGGATTCATCAGCCCCAGCATTTT

J: TRBJ1-1
size: many
D: -
length: 13
V: TRBV20-1
CDR3: CSAREPLATEAFF
DNA: TGCAGTGCTAGAGAACCCCTGGCAACTGAAGCTTTCTTT

J: TRBJ2-5
size: many
D: -
length: 15
V: TRBV12-3/TRBV12-4
CDR3: CASSLGQAAQETQYF
DNA: TGTGCCAGCAGTTTGGGGCAGGCAGCACAAGAGACCCAGTACTTC

J: TRBJ2-3
size: many
D: -
length: 18
V: TRBV4-2
CDR3: CASSQDLSLVPGTDTQYF
DNA: TGTGCCAGCAGCCAAGACCTGTCGCTCGTTCCCGGCACAGATACGCAGTATTTT

J: TRBJ2-7
size: many
D: TRBD2
length: 16
V: TRBV4-1
CDR3: CASSLTSGAFSYEQYF
DNA: TGCGCCAGCAGCCTCACTAGCGGAGCCTTCTCCTACGAGCAGTACTTC

J: TRBJ2-3
size: few
D: TRBD2
length: 15
V: TRBV5-1
CDR3: CASSLWTSGRDMQYF
DNA: TGCGCCAGCAGCCTATGGACTAGCGGGAGGGACATGCAGTATTTT

J: TRBJ1-1
size: few
D: -
length: 14
V: TRBV7-9
CDR3: CASSLAGANTEAFF
DNA: TGTGCCAGCAGCTTGGCGGGGGCGAACACTGAAGCTTTCTTT

J: TRBJ2-1
size: medium-sized
D: TRBD2
length: 11
V: TRBV6-5
CDR3: CASRRGGEQFF
DNA: TGTGCCAGCAGACGGGGGGGTGAGCAGTTCTTC

J: TRBJ2-3
size: -
D: -
length: 16
V: TRBV4-1
CDR3: CASSQVYGQHTDTQYF
DNA: TGCGCCAGCAGCCAAGTTTACGGGCAGCACACAGATACGCAGTATTTT

J: TRBJ1-5
size: many
D: -
length: 15
V: TRBV4-1
CDR3: CASSHQMDGPGPQHF
DNA: TGCGCCAGCAGCCACCAAATGGACGGGCCAGGGCCCCAGCATTTT

J: TRBJ2-5
size: many
D: -
length: 17
V: TRBV11-2
CDR3: CASSFTYGTGSEETQYF
DNA: TGTGCCAGCAGCTTTACGTACGGGACGGGATCTGAGGAGACCCAGTACTTC

J: TRBJ1-5
size: many
D: -
length: 14
V: TRBV5-5
CDR3: CASSNQGTAQPQHF
DNA: TGTGCCAGCAGCAACCAGGGGACGGCTCAGCCCCAGCATTTT

J: TRBJ2-7
size: many
D: TRBD2
length: 14
V: TRBV20-1
CDR3: CSASLTSGGYEQYF
DNA: TGCAGTGCTAGCTTGACTAGCGGGGGTTACGAGCAGTACTTC

J: TRBJ1-4
size: few
D: -
length: 16
V: TRBV6-1
CDR3: CASKPGHQATNEKLFF
DNA: TGTGCCAGCAAACCGGGACACCAAGCAACTAATGAAAAACTGTTTTTT

J: TRBJ2-7
size: few
D: -
length: 16
V: TRBV7-2
CDR3: CASSLFIINLPGEQYF
DNA: TGTGCCAGCAGCCTATTCATAATAAATCTCCCAGGGGAGCAGTACTTC

J: TRBJ2-7
size: many
D: TRBD2
length: 13
V: TRBV20-1
CDR3: CSSTSASSYEQYF
DNA: TGCAGTTCAACTAGCGCGAGCTCCTACGAGCAGTACTTC

J: TRBJ2-1
size: many
D: TRBD1
length: 14
V: TRBV7-7
CDR3: CASSPGQGSNEQFF
DNA: TGTGCCAGCAGCCCGGGACAGGGAAGCAATGAGCAGTTCTTC

J: TRBJ2-7
size: -
D: TRBD2
length: 15
V: TRBV18
CDR3: CASSPWGGISYEQYF
DNA: TGTGCCAGCTCACCATGGGGAGGGATCAGCTACGAGCAGTACTTC

J: TRBJ2-3
size: -
D: -
length: 13
V: TRBV19
CDR3: CASSPDAPNTQYF
DNA: TGTGCCAGTAGTCCCGATGCCCCCAATACGCAGTATTTT

J: TRBJ2-2
size: many
D: TRBD1
length: 16
V: TRBV7-3
CDR3: CASSSKTGGAGGELFF
DNA: TGTGCCAGCAGCTCGAAGACAGGGGGCGCGGGCGGGGAGCTGTTTTTT

J: TRBJ2-1
size: few
D: TRBD2
length: 16
V: TRBV5-1
CDR3: CASSLEASGGYNEQFF
DNA: TGCGCCAGCAGCTTGGAGGCTAGCGGGGGTTACAATGAGCAGTTCTTC

J: TRBJ2-1
size: many
D: TRBD2
length: 18
V: TRBV5-6
CDR3: CASSEYRLAGGSYNEQFF
DNA: TGTGCCAGCAGCGAATACAGGCTAGCGGGAGGGTCCTACAATGAGCAGTTCTTC

J: TRBJ2-7
size: -
D: -
length: 14
V: TRBV5-8
CDR3: CASSLRGGGYEQYF
DNA: TGTGCCAGCAGCTTGAGGGGGGGCGGCTACGAGCAGTACTTC

J: TRBJ1-1
size: many
D: -
length: 14
V: TRBV20-1
CDR3: CSARVSGMNTEAFF
DNA: TGCAGTGCTAGAGTTTCGGGAATGAACACTGAAGCTTTCTTT

J: TRBJ2-7
size: -
D: -
length: 13
V: TRBV6-5
CDR3: CASSGGRGYEQYF
DNA: TGTGCCAGCAGTGGCGGACGGGGATACGAGCAGTACTTC

J: TRBJ2-1
size: many
D: -
length: 13
V: TRBV7-6
CDR3: CASSLAHSREQFF
DNA: TGTGCCAGCAGCTTAGCGCATTCACGCGAGCAGTTCTTC

J: TRBJ2-1
size: many
D: TRBD2
length: 16
V: TRBV9
CDR3: CASSADPSGRGGEQFF
DNA: TGTGCCAGCAGCGCCGATCCTAGCGGGAGAGGCGGTGAGCAGTTCTTC